The 13 T cell receptor beta chains below all came from one sample that was sequenced in a study of control samples from healthy donors and cancer patients. Only in-frame clones appear in the TCRdb table, and some are missing; sequencing was by immunoSEQ multiplex PCR. The sample includes some 200,000 clones, around 94% of them seen just once. Sequencing was carried out using blood. These receptor sequences come from a man aged 50 or older in good health.

The rearrangement links TRBV5-1 to TRBJ1-5; no clear D. V was cut by 0 bases and J by 2 bases, with 9 bases left in between. The CDR3 is made up of 15 amino acids. Germline V lookup: CDR1 SGHRS, CDR2 YFSETQ. CDR3 sequence reads: CASSLEGSGNQPQHF. CDR3 coding DNA: TGCGCCAGCAGCTTGGAAGGGTCGGGCAATCAGCCCCAGCATTTT.

The V and J genes are TRBV27 and TRBJ1-5; TRBD1 might be the D (6 bases). CDR3 length equals 15 residues. V was cut by 9 bases and J by 2 bases, with 17 bases left in between. Germline assignment: CDR1 MNHEY and CDR2 SMNVEV (reference sequence). CDR3 region: CASRYTGYGNQPQHF. In DNA, the CDR3 is TGTGCCAGTCGGTACACAGGGTATGGCAATCAGCCCCAGCATTTT.

The chain employs TRBV5-1 and TRBJ2-7; 7 bases fit TRBD1. Looked up from germline, CDR1 is SGHRS and CDR2 is YFSETQ. J lost 1 base, V lost 2 bases, and 6 bases had no gene match. The CDR3 is 15 amino acids. The CDR3 sequence: CASSLSPGQSYEQYF. CDR3 coding DNA: TGCGCCAGCAGCTTATCACCGGGACAGTCCTACGAGCAGTACTTC.

The chain employs TRBV27 and TRBJ2-7; 11 nucleotides agree with TRBD1. The germline V gene has CDR1 MNHEY and CDR2 SMNVEV (reference sequence). The CDR3 totals 12 residues. The V and J ends lost 8 bases and 4 bases, in that order; junction bases with no gene match: 1. CDR3 bases: TGTGCCAGCGGGACAGGGGGGTACGAGCAGTACGTC. As protein: CASGTGGYEQYV.

The J gene is TRBJ2-3, the V gene TRBV25-1; no clear D gene. V lost 2 bases and J 0 bases, leaving 6 bases between the germline ends. CDR3 size: 14 residues. The germline V gene has CDR1 MGHDK and CDR2 SYGVNS. The CDR3 DNA sequence: TGTGCCAGCAGTGAAAGGGTCAGCACAGATACGCAGTATTTT. Its protein is CASSERVSTDTQYF. The complete variable domain, with remaining parts taken from reference TRBV25-1 and TRBJ2-3, reads EADIYQTPRYLVIGTGKKITLECSQTMGHDKMYWYQQDPGMELHLIHYSYGVNSTEKGDLSSESTVSRIRTEHFPLTLESARPSHTSQYLCASSERVSTDTQYFGPGTRLTVL.

V and J are TRBV7-2 and TRBJ1-2; D call uncertain. V was trimmed by 10 bases and J by 4 bases, leaving 16 bases between them. The CDR3 sequence is 13 residues long. Germline V gene data show CDR1 as SGHTA and CDR2 as FQGNSA. Here the CDR3 reads CAISTSGIYGYTF. The CDR3 bases are TGTGCCATTTCCACCTCGGGAATCTATGGCTACACCTTC.

The chain has TRBV7-3 and TRBJ2-3; D perhaps matches TRBD2 (5 bases). In germline, CDR1 is SGHTA, CDR2 FQGTGA. With 2 bases removed from V and 6 bases from J, the gap between germline ends came to 21 bases. CDR3 length: 17 amino acids. The CDR3 sequence: CASSLQAAGIAGDTQYF. For the CDR3, the DNA is TGTGCCAGCAGCTTACAGGCGGCCGGAATCGCGGGTGATACGCAGTATTTT.

This clone was recorded once. V and J are TRBV28 and TRBJ1-5; TRBD1 is a possible D gene (5 bases). From germline, CDR1 is MDHEN and CDR2 SYDVKM. The CDR3 is 14 residues long. Deletions cut 3 bases from V and 5 bases from J, with 11 bases between. Written as DNA, the CDR3 is TGTGCCAGCAGTTTCCGGGACCTTTATCAGCCCCAGCATTTT. Protein product: CASSFRDLYQPQHF.

J is TRBJ2-5 and V is TRBV7-2, with D perhaps matching TRBD2 (5 bases). Per the germline V gene, CDR1 is SGHTA and CDR2 is FQGNSA. V was shortened by 1 base and J by 7 bases, with 7 bases between the two germline ends. The CDR3 loop spans 12 amino acids. The CDR3, as DNA: TGTGCCAGCAGCTTAGACCGGGGGACCCAGTACTTC. Protein: CASSLDRGTQYF.

The rearrangement uses TRBV7-3 and TRBJ2-5; 9 nucleotides agree with TRBD1. CDR1 and CDR2 (germline): SGHTA, FQGTGA. V dropped 5 bases and J dropped 2; count of bases not matched to a gene: 3. The CDR3 has 14 residues. CDR3 amino acids: CASSPGTGQETQYF. CDR3 in DNA: TGTGCCAGCAGCCCCGGGACAGGGCAAGAGACCCAGTACTTC.

This CDR3 is CASSERTAYSGNTIYF. The DNA of the CDR3 is TGCGCCAGCAGTGAAAGGACAGCGTACTCTGGAAACACCATATATTTT. The V call is TRBV10-1, the J call TRBJ1-3; D possibly corresponds to TRBD1 (6 bases). With 3 bases removed from V and 0 bases from J, the gap between germline ends came to 12 bases. This CDR3 has 16 residues. Per the germline V gene, CDR1 is WNHNN and CDR2 is SYGVQD (reference sequence).

Points on this clone: Mismatch with germline at one junction end may stem from a read error. The rearrangement uses TRBV7-7 and TRBJ2-5; 10 nucleotides match TRBD1. Germline CDR1 reads SSHAT; CDR2 reads FNYEAQ (reference sequence). This CDR3 has 15 amino acids. DNA for the CDR3: TGTGCTAGCAGTGCCGGGACAGGGGTTGGGAAGACCCAGTACTTC. It specifies CASSAGTGVGKTQYF.

The rearrangement uses TRBV5-1 and TRBJ2-5, with TRBD2 identical over 9 bases. The CDR3 extends over 16 amino acids. Germline V gives CDR1 SGHRS, CDR2 YFSETQ. The J segment lost 5 bases and the V segment lost 4 bases, leaving 12 bases of the junction unmatched. The CDR3 region has the DNA TGCGCCAGCAGCCCGGGACTAGCAGCGAGTCGGGAGACCCAGTACTTC. Protein: CASSPGLAASRETQYF.